Below are 23 T cell receptor beta chains sequenced from a single sample in a study of blood T cells in healthy people across ages. Combining a sample-barcoded 5' primer with a J-beta primer mix, a second PCR ran for roughly 7 to 11 cycles. TCRdb analysed the 5' RACE reads with MiXCR anew, one entry per CDR3 protein. The sample yields about 1.8 million distinct CDR3 sequences, roughly 52% seen once. The material sequenced was blood. The source of these receptors is a middle-aged woman in good health.

There are a few counts of this clonotype. The DNA of the CDR3 is TGCAGTGCTTCCGACAGGGTCGGCTCCTACAATGAGCAGTTCTTC. Its translation: CSASDRVGSYNEQFF. The chain uses TRBV20-1 and TRBJ2-1, with TRBD1 identical over 7 bases. V gave up 5 bases and J gave up 0 bases; unmatched junction bases: 7. This CDR3 comprises 15 residues. The germline gives CDR1 DFQATT, CDR2 SNEGSKA (reference sequence).

The gene calls are TRBV4-1 and TRBJ1-2, with 8 bases matching TRBD1. Germline lookup yields CDR1 MGHRA and CDR2 YSYEKL. Losses at the gene ends were 0 bases for V and 4 bases for J; bases not matched to a gene: 4. There are 15 residues in the CDR3. The CDR3 bases are TGCGCCAGCAGCCAAGACGACAGGGGAATCTATGGCTACACCTTC. It codes for CASSQDDRGIYGYTF.

This clonotype was seen a handful of times. V is TRBV28 and J is TRBJ2-4; 9 bases fit TRBD1. The CDR3 sequence is 17 residues long. With 3 bases clipped from V and 2 bases from J, the junction kept 8 bases outside the gene matches. Germline V gene sequence: CDR1 MDHEN, CDR2 SYDVKM. CDR3 DNA: TGTGCCAGCAGTTTGACCGGGACAGGGACGTCCAAAAACATTCAGTACTTC. It codes for CASSLTGTGTSKNIQYF.

The rearrangement joins TRBV10-3 to TRBJ2-1; 7 bases map to TRBD2. Trimming cost V 5 bases and J 0 bases; bases outside gene matches: 7. The CDR3 contains 16 residues. Germline lookup yields CDR1 ENHRY and CDR2 SYGVKD. The CDR3 sequence is CAISREGASSYNEQFF. CDR3 DNA: TGTGCCATCAGTAGGGAGGGAGCCAGCTCCTACAATGAGCAGTTCTTC.

This chain connects TRBV4-1 to TRBJ2-7; D remains ambiguous. Trimming removed 1 base from V and 3 bases from J, with 16 bases in between. The CDR3 covers 16 residues. Germline-derived CDR1 and CDR2 are MGHRA and YSYEKL. CDR3 in amino acids: CASSQGSRPFLYEQYF. The CDR3 DNA reads as TGCGCCAGCAGCCAAGGATCCAGGCCCTTCCTCTACGAGCAGTACTTC.

The chain couples TRBV7-2 to TRBJ1-4; a possible D gene is TRBD1 (6 bases). This CDR3 contains 14 residues. Germline V gene sequence: CDR1 SGHTA, CDR2 FQGNSA. Between the trimmed V and J ends, which lost 6 bases and 7 bases, there was a span of 15 bases. CDR3 residues: CASSRNSRGEKLFF. The CDR3 DNA is TGTGCCAGCAGTCGGAATTCCAGGGGTGAAAAACTGTTTTTT.

The chain carries TRBV6-4 and TRBJ2-5; 9 bases line up with TRBD2. Germline V gene lookup returns CDR1 MRHNA and CDR2 SNTAGT. Trimming removed 5 bases from V and 11 bases from J; junction bases left unmatched: 18. The CDR3 is 16 residues long. CDR3 sequence: CASSSRAGGIYNEQYF. CDR3 DNA: TGTGCCAGCAGTTCTCGCGCGGGGGGGATTTACAATGAGCAGTACTTC.

This clonotype was picked up a small number of times. The rearrangement joins TRBV4-3 to TRBJ1-2; unclear D gene. The V and J ends lost 1 base and 3 bases respectively, with 9 bases between them. The CDR3 runs to 14 residues. Germline V CDR1 and CDR2: LGHNA, YSLEER. The CDR3, as DNA: TGCGCCAGCAGCCAAGTAACTGGGGACTATGGCTACACCTTC. It is translated as CASSQVTGDYGYTF.

The rearrangement links TRBV25-1 to TRBJ2-5; weak D call: TRBD2 (6 bases). CDR3 length: 15 amino acids. Trimming pared 4 bases from V and 2 bases from J, leaving 14 bases between. From germline, CDR1 is MGHDK and CDR2 SYGVNS. The CDR3 protein is CASSVIGGAQETQYF. DNA of the CDR3: TGTGCCAGCAGTGTCATAGGAGGGGCACAAGAGACCCAGTACTTC.

The DNA for the CDR3 is TGCAGTGCTAGGACCGAGGGTTACGAGCAGTACTTC. This codes for CSARTEGYEQYF. V and J are TRBV20-1 and TRBJ2-7, with D tentatively TRBD2 (5 bases). The CDR3 runs to 12 residues. Trimming cost V 3 bases and J 4 bases, with 10 bases left between them. CDR1 DFQATT and CDR2 SNEGSKA come from the germline V gene (reference sequence).

This rearrangement joins TRBV6-2 or TRBV6-3 to TRBJ2-3; 7 positions agree with TRBD2. V was pared by 6 bases and J by 4 bases, with 4 bases of the junction left unmatched. The germline V gene encodes CDR1 MNHEY and CDR2 SVGEGT. This CDR3 has 13 amino acids. The CDR3 coding sequence is TGTGCCAGCAGGCGGGGGAACGCAGATACGCAGTATTTT. Its translation: CASRRGNADTQYF.

The chain couples TRBV20-1 to TRBJ2-1, with unresolved D. V was clipped by 0 bases and J by 9 bases, with 15 bases between them. In germline, CDR1 is DFQATT, CDR2 SNEGSKA (reference sequence). The CDR3 has 14 residues. Here the CDR3 reads CSARDGWAVGEQFF. For the CDR3, the DNA is TGCAGTGCTAGAGATGGTTGGGCAGTCGGTGAGCAGTTCTTC.

This clonotype was counted only a few times. The chain carries TRBV29-1 and TRBJ2-5; 13 positions match TRBD2. V was pared by 5 bases and J by 5 bases, with 8 bases of the junction left unmatched. Germline V lookup: CDR1 SQVTM, CDR2 ANQGSEA. This CDR3 is built from 15 residues. The CDR3 coding sequence is TGCAGCGTTTGCAAGGGACTAGCGGGGTTGGAGACCCAGTACTTC. This gives the protein CSVCKGLAGLETQYF.

This clonotype was detected a few times. The rearrangement uses TRBV6-5 and TRBJ2-5; the match to TRBD1 covers 10 bases. Germline V gene sequence: CDR1 MNHEY, CDR2 SVGAGI. CDR3 length: 14 amino acids. The J segment lost 5 bases and the V segment lost 5 bases, leaving 5 bases of the junction unmatched. Here the CDR3 reads CASSGTGERETQYF. The DNA for the CDR3 is TGTGCCAGCAGTGGGACAGGGGAGAGGGAGACCCAGTACTTC.

The chain employs TRBV20-1 and TRBJ2-7; 15 bases are shared with TRBD2. With the DNA end fitting TRBJ2-5 better, the J assignment may be wrong. Germline CDR1 and CDR2: DFQATT and SNEGSKA (reference sequence). CDR3 size: 16 residues. In DNA form, the CDR3 reads TGCAGTGCTAGAGATTGGGGACTAGCGGGGGGAGAGACCCAGTACTTC. Amino acids: CSARDWGLAGGETQYF.

The chain carries TRBV6-6 and TRBJ2-7; 11 bases are a match to TRBD1. Unmatched junction bases numbered 13, after V lost 6 bases and J lost 6 bases. The V gene's germline CDR1 is MNHNY and CDR2 SVGAGI (reference sequence). This CDR3 is built from 16 residues. The CDR3 protein is CASRSPSGTGGAEQYF. The CDR3 DNA sequence: TGTGCCAGCAGGAGCCCGAGTGGGACAGGGGGAGCCGAGCAGTACTTC.

The V call is TRBV10-3, the J call TRBJ2-1; D gene uncertain. V was pared by 2 bases and J by 0 bases, with 14 bases between. This CDR3 spans 17 amino acids. In germline, CDR1 is ENHRY, CDR2 SYGVKD. The chain's CDR3 is CAISERLTPSSYNEQFF. In nucleotides, the CDR3 is TGTGCCATCAGTGAGAGGTTGACCCCGAGCTCCTACAATGAGCAGTTCTTC.

This sequence joins TRBV20-1 and TRBJ2-1; 8 bases match TRBD2. This CDR3 comprises 14 residues. V lost 1 base to trimming and J lost 13 bases; unmatched junction nucleotides: 12. Germline V gives CDR1 DFQATT, CDR2 SNEGSKA (reference sequence). This chain's CDR3 is CSARVLAVQETQFF. CDR3 sequence (DNA): TGCAGTGCTAGAGTACTAGCGGTGCAAGAGACCCAGTTCTTC.

This clonotype was observed a handful of times. V and J are TRBV29-1 and TRBJ2-7; D perhaps matches TRBD2 (5 bases). CDR1 is SQVTM and CDR2 is ANQGSEA in the germline V gene. The CDR3 runs 12 residues. V gave up 3 bases and J gave up 6 bases, with 12 bases separating them. CDR3 sequence: CSVDPVGSEQYF. DNA for the CDR3: TGCAGCGTTGACCCGGTGGGGAGCGAGCAGTACTTC.

The table lists this clonotype with many counts. The chain couples TRBV27 to TRBJ2-5; D not resolved. The CDR3 has 12 residues. The germline V gene has CDR1 MNHEY and CDR2 SMNVEV (reference sequence). Between the trimmed V and J ends, which lost 5 bases and 0 bases, there was a span of 4 bases. The CDR3 region has the DNA TGTGCCAGCAGTGGTAACCAAGAGACCCAGTACTTC. Translated, it gives CASSGNQETQYF.

V gene TRBV27 combines with J gene TRBJ2-2, with D possibly TRBD1 on 6 matching bases. This CDR3 contains 17 residues. CDR1 and CDR2 from the germline V gene are MNHEY and SMNVEV (reference sequence). Trimming took 5 bases from V and 1 from J, leaving 17 bases between them. CDR3 nucleotide sequence: TGTGCCAGCAGTGTCCTACAGGGATTCCGGAACACCGGGGAGCTGTTTTTT. This translates into CASSVLQGFRNTGELFF.

V is TRBV27 and J is TRBJ2-3; D is possibly TRBD1 (5 bases). Trimming pared 2 bases from V and 2 bases from J, leaving 14 bases between. This CDR3 is 16 amino acids long. The germline V gene has CDR1 MNHEY and CDR2 SMNVEV (reference sequence). CDR3 sequence: CASSLQGGGHTDTQYF. In nucleotides, the CDR3 is TGTGCCAGCAGTTTACAGGGTGGCGGTCACACAGATACGCAGTATTTT.

The V gene is TRBV29-1, the J gene TRBJ2-3; 10 bases fit TRBD2. J gave up 2 bases and V 4 bases, and 3 bases lay outside the gene matches. In germline, CDR1 is SQVTM, CDR2 ANQGSEA. The CDR3 sequence is 14 residues long. The CDR3 protein is CSVGSGGLTDTQYF. In DNA, the CDR3 is TGCAGCGTTGGTAGCGGGGGGCTCACAGATACGCAGTATTTT.